This T cell receptor beta chain was identified in a study of prognosis after radiotherapy for stage I lung cancer. Findings and limits, study-wide: Lower post-radiation Shannon entropy was seen in patients who went on to develop distant metastases. There was a fall in unique TCR clone counts after stereotactic body radiation therapy, median 10,088 versus 6,861.

The CDR3 runs to 13 residues. The germline CDR1 and CDR2 sequences are SEHNR and FQNEAQ (reference sequence). V was cut by 3 bases and J by 3 bases, with 9 bases left in between. It was by two-round multiplex PCR that TCR beta CDR3 was amplified from genomic DNA. Specific primers for each TRBV and TRBJ gene were what first-round PCR used. Using its own MiXCR run on the multiplex PCR reads, TCRdb lists one record per CDR3 protein. The repertoire consists of 25,000 to 35,000 distinct CDR3 sequences, with under 60% occurring once and the leading ten covering about 17%. At least ten counts were recorded for this clonotype. Its antigen is still unknown.

This clonotype was sampled from a donor at least 50 years old with non-small cell lung cancer. The source was PBMCs, collected before or after stereotactic body radiation therapy (not recorded which). V and J are TRBV7-9 and TRBJ2-7; D is unclear. The CDR3 DNA follows: TGTGCCAGCAGCTTCGACGGCTACTACGAGCAGTACTTC. It is translated as CASSFDGYYEQYF. Using reference TRBV7-9 and TRBJ2-7 for the parts outside the CDR3, the full variable domain is DTGVSQNPRHKITKRGQNVTFRCDPISEHNRLYWYRQTLGQGPEFLTYFQNEAQLEKSRLLSDRFSAERPKGSFSTLEIQRTEQGDSAMYLCASSFDGYYEQYFGPGTRLTVT.